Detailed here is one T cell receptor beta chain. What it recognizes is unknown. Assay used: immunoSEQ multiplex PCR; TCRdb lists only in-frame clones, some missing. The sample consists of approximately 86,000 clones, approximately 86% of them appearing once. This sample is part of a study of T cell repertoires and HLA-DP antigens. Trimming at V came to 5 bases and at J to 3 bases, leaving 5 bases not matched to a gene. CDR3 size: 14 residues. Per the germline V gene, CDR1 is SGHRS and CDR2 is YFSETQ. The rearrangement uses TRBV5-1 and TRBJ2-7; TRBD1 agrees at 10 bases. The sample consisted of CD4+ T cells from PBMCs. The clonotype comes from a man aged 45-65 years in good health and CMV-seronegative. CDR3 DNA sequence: TGCGCCAGCAGTCCGACAGGGGGCAGCTACGAGCAGTACTTC. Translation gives CASSPTGGSYEQYF.